Given below is one T cell receptor beta chain in context. What it binds is not known. This entry belongs to a study of CD8+ T cells in alopecia areata. Study at large: Treated patients were given 5 to 10 mg oral tofacitinib twice daily.

Sequencing templates came from extracted RNA that was reverse transcribed into cDNA. Assay: immunoSEQ multiplex PCR; the TCRdb copy retains only in-frame clones and omits some. The sample lists 140,000 to 150,000 clones, over 80% occurring once. J gave up 5 bases and V 10 bases, and 8 bases lay outside the gene matches. The CDR3 is 12 residues long. Germline lookup yields CDR1 WSHSY and CDR2 SAAADI. The study, taken as a whole, reports: Higher clonality was seen in lesional scalp than in normal scalp, especially in alopecia totalis/universalis.

Those with alopecia areata gave lesional scalp punch biopsies and peripheral blood. PBMC-derived CD4+ and CD8+ T cells were sorted. This TCR was sampled from a human donor with alopecia areata. The gene calls are TRBV10-2 and TRBJ2-7; 7 nucleotides line up with TRBD2. The specimen was CD8+ T cells sorted from blood, collected at week 0. CDR3 amino acids: CAITGRGDEQYF. The CDR3 DNA follows: TGCGCCATTACGGGCCGGGGGGACGAGCAGTACTTC.